The 21 T cell receptor beta chains listed next were all sequenced from one sample in a study of T cell responses to AZD1222 COVID-19 vaccine. Profiling relied on immunoSEQ multiplex PCR, and the TCRdb table lists in-frame clones only, not all of them. The repertoire holds around 110,000 clones, with around nine tenths as singletons. The sample here was peripheral blood, taken on day 0 of AZD1222 vaccination. These receptors were obtained from an adult in good health.

The V and J genes are TRBV6-2 or TRBV6-3 and TRBJ1-3; no firm D call. This CDR3 spans 11 amino acids. The V gene lost 6 bases and the J gene lost 4 bases, with 4 bases spanning the gap. From germline, CDR1 is MNHEY and CDR2 SVGEGT. CDR3 in amino acids: CASSRGNTIYF. DNA for the CDR3: TGTGCCAGCAGCCGCGGAAACACCATATATTTT.

V usage is TRBV7-9 and J usage is TRBJ1-2; the D gene is possibly TRBD1 (5 bases). Trimming shortened V by 5 bases and J by 4 bases, and 11 bases separated the two germline ends. The CDR3 length is 13 residues. Per germline, CDR1 SEHNR and CDR2 FQNEAQ (reference sequence). The CDR3: CASSPTEFYGYTF. CDR3 nucleotide sequence: TGTGCCAGCAGCCCGACAGAGTTCTATGGCTACACCTTC. The full variable domain, completed using reference TRBV7-9 and TRBJ1-2, is DTGVSQNPRHKITKRGQNVTFRCDPISEHNRLYWYRQTLGQGPEFLTYFQNEAQLEKSRLLSDRFSAERPKGSFSTLEIQRTEQGDSAMYLCASSPTEFYGYTFGSGTRLTVV.

This chain connects TRBV18 to TRBJ2-7, with D possibly being TRBD1 (6 bases). Germline CDR1 and CDR2: KGHSH and LQKENI. Trimming took off 10 bases at V and 5 bases at J, with 18 bases between the two ends. The CDR3 runs 13 residues. The CDR3 loop is CATKGQSRDEQYF. CDR3 nucleotide sequence: TGTGCCACCAAAGGACAGTCCCGGGACGAGCAGTACTTC.

Only one count was recorded for this clone. The CDR3 DNA sequence: TGCGCCAGCAGCCAAGTTACTGCGGCGAATTCACCCCTCCACTTT. Protein sequence: CASSQVTAANSPLHF. V usage is TRBV4-1 and J usage is TRBJ1-6; no clear D gene. V gave up 1 base and J gave up 7 bases, with 11 bases separating them. CDR3 length equals 15 residues. Looked up from germline, CDR1 is MGHRA and CDR2 is YSYEKL.

This chain links TRBV9 with TRBJ1-6, with D hard to call. CDR1 is SGDLS, CDR2 YYNGEE, per germline. V lost 0 bases to trimming and J lost 10 bases, with 8 bases between them. The CDR3 contains 13 residues. CDR3 residues: CASSVDWNSPLHF. CDR3 in DNA: TGTGCCAGCAGCGTAGACTGGAACTCACCCCTCCACTTT. Based on the CDR3 plus reference TRBV9 and TRBJ1-6, the full variable domain is DSGVTQTPKHLITATGQRVTLRCSPRSGDLSVYWYQQSLDQGLQFLIQYYNGEERAKGNILERFSAQQFPDLHSELNLSSLELGDSALYFCASSVDWNSPLHFGNGTRLTVT.

The chain recombines TRBV12-3 or TRBV12-4 with TRBJ2-2; the D gene could be TRBD1 or TRBD2 (5 bases each). This CDR3 contains 13 residues. V was shortened by 10 bases and J by 6 bases, with 15 bases between the two germline ends. CDR3 amino acids: CATGLARSGELFF. In DNA, the CDR3 is TGTGCCACGGGGCTAGCTCGGTCCGGGGAGCTGTTTTTT.

This clone occurred a few times. The genes are TRBV5-8 and TRBJ1-1, with 8 bases fitting TRBD1. Trimming removed 4 bases from V and 3 bases from J; junction bases left unmatched: 2. Per germline, CDR1 SGHTS and CDR2 YDEGEE. The CDR3 is 13 residues long. The CDR3 loop is CASSLDRDTEAFF. Here the CDR3 DNA reads TGTGCCAGCAGCCTGGACAGGGACACTGAAGCTTTCTTT.

The chain is built from TRBV5-1 and TRBJ2-2; D is uncertain. Between the trimmed V and J ends, which lost 2 bases and 5 bases, there was a span of 10 bases. Germline V lookup: CDR1 SGHRS, CDR2 YFSETQ. The CDR3 runs to 14 residues. CDR3 DNA: TGCGCCAGCAGCTTCTCAGGATCTACCGGGGAGCTGTTTTTT. Residues: CASSFSGSTGELFF.

The CDR3 protein is CASSQEAGGYNEQFF. As DNA, the CDR3 is TGTGCCAGCAGCCAAGAAGCGGGGGGCTACAATGAGCAGTTCTTC. The chain combines TRBV3-1 (or the pseudogene TRBV3-2) with TRBJ2-1, with 9 bases matching TRBD2. Trimming removed 0 bases from V and 3 bases from J; junction bases left unmatched: 0. The germline gives CDR1 LGHDT, CDR2 YNNKEL (reference sequence). CDR3 length equals 15 residues.

CDR3 sequence reads: CASSYGQIYGYTF. The CDR3 DNA reads TGTGCCAGCAGTTATGGTCAGATCTATGGCTACACCTTC. The chain combines TRBV6-5 with TRBJ1-2; D is uncertain. CDR1 is MNHEY, CDR2 SVGAGI, per germline. V lost 3 bases and J lost 4, with 9 bases in between. The CDR3 loop spans 13 amino acids.

This chain joins TRBV19 and TRBJ1-1, with D tentatively TRBD1 (6 bases). Trimming pared 4 bases from V and 0 bases from J, leaving 15 bases between. This CDR3 is built from 16 residues. CDR1 LNHDA and CDR2 SQIVND come from the germline V gene (reference sequence). The CDR3 nucleotides are TGTGCCAGTAGTAGTCCCAGACAGGCTCTGAACACTGAAGCTTTCTTT. Its protein product is CASSSPRQALNTEAFF.

The gene calls are TRBV15 and TRBJ2-2; D call uncertain. V shed 3 bases and J shed 6 bases, with 14 bases lying between them. Germline CDR1 LNHNV, CDR2 YYDKDF (reference sequence). The CDR3 runs to 15 residues. The DNA for the CDR3 is TGTGCCACCAGCAGGGGTGATTTGGTGTCCGGGGAGCTGTTTTTT. Translated: CATSRGDLVSGELFF.

The chain couples TRBV6-5 to TRBJ2-3, with TRBD2 matching over 7 bases. V was pared by 8 bases and J by 6 bases, with 5 bases of the junction left unmatched. The CDR3 is made up of 12 amino acids. CDR1 MNHEY and CDR2 SVGAGI come from the germline V gene. CDR3 nucleotides: TGTGCCAGCGGACGGGGGGTGGATACGCAGTATTTT. Translation: CASGRGVDTQYF.

The rearrangement uses TRBV5-6 and TRBJ2-1; 11 bases line up with TRBD2. CDR3 length: 16 amino acids. The junction had 8 bases not matched to a gene; V was cut back by 4 bases and J by 5 bases. Germline CDR1 SGHDT, CDR2 YYEEEE. For the CDR3, the DNA is TGTGCCAGCAGCCGCAAGGCGGGACTAGCGGACAATGAGCAGTTCTTC. Translated, it gives CASSRKAGLADNEQFF.

This sequence joins TRBV2 and TRBJ1-2; the match to TRBD1 covers 7 bases. Trimming removed 0 bases from V and 8 bases from J; junction bases left unmatched: 9. Germline V gives CDR1 SNHLY, CDR2 FYNNEI. The length of the CDR3 is 15 residues. As DNA, the CDR3 is TGTGCCAGCAGTGAAGCGGAGGGGGACAGATCCGGCTACACCTTC. Translated, it gives CASSEAEGDRSGYTF.

The rearrangement links TRBV4-2 to TRBJ1-5; maybe TRBD1 (5 bases). This CDR3 is built from 14 residues. The germline V and J ends were trimmed by 1 base and 7 bases, with 11 bases remaining between them. The V gene's germline CDR1 is LGHNA and CDR2 YNFKEQ. The DNA of the CDR3 is TGTGCCAGCAGCCAAGTCGGGGGGGACCAGCCCCAGCATTTT. This translates into CASSQVGGDQPQHF.

This chain uses TRBV12-2 with TRBJ1-3. TRBV12-2 is described as a pseudogene. The CDR3 loop spans 17 amino acids. The CDR3 nucleotides are TGTGCAAGTCGCTTAGGCCCTACCCCGAGGTCTGGAAACACCATATATTTT. It specifies CASRLGPTPRSGNTIYF.

The chain employs TRBV7-3 and TRBJ2-2, with D perhaps being TRBD1 or TRBD2 (5 bases each). Trimming cost V 5 bases and J 3 bases, with 19 bases left between them. The germline V gene has CDR1 SGHTA and CDR2 FQGTGA. This CDR3 spans 17 amino acids. CDR3 sequence reads: CASSPRGRGADTGELFF. The CDR3 coding sequence is TGTGCCAGCAGCCCCCGGGGACGGGGCGCGGACACCGGGGAGCTGTTTTTT.

A single count supports this clone. This chain uses TRBV30 with TRBJ1-5, with D possibly being TRBD1 (6 bases). The CDR3 extends over 13 amino acids. Germline V gene sequence: CDR1 GTSNPN, CDR2 SVGIG (reference sequence). The V gene lost 1 base and the J gene lost 4 bases, with 8 bases spanning the gap. DNA of the CDR3: TGTGCCTGGAGTGCAAGGGGGAATCAGCCCCAGCATTTT. Protein sequence: CAWSARGNQPQHF.

The chain employs TRBV11-3 and TRBJ1-1; D is perhaps TRBD1 (6 bases). Trimming took 1 base from V and 4 from J, leaving 13 bases between them. The CDR3 extends over 15 amino acids. The V gene's germline CDR1 is SGHNT and CDR2 YENEEA. CDR3 sequence: CASSLVGRGGTEAFF. The DNA of the CDR3 is TGTGCCAGCAGCTTAGTGGGAAGGGGGGGCACTGAAGCTTTCTTT.

The V call is TRBV9, the J call TRBJ1-3; a possible D gene is TRBD1 (5 bases). Trimming removed 4 bases from V and 4 bases from J, with 18 bases in between. Germline CDR1 SGDLS, CDR2 YYNGEE. This CDR3 region has 16 residues. CDR3 DNA sequence: TGTGCCAGCAGCCCCCGGGACGGGGAGGGAGGAAACACCATATATTTT. It encodes CASSPRDGEGGNTIYF.